A single sample is the source of the 16 T cell receptor beta chains below, sequenced in a study of identical twins. TCRdb independently ran MiXCR on the 5' RACE reads; one entry per CDR3 protein. The sample lists a few hundred thousand distinct CDR3 sequences; roughly 9.9% were seen once. These data were also reused for a study on yellow fever vaccine responses in identical twins.

Sequenced sample: PBMCs. The receptors come from a young woman in good health.

The chain recombines TRBV7-2 with TRBJ1-5; D remains unclear. Per the germline V gene, CDR1 is SGHTA and CDR2 is FQGNSA. The CDR3 consists of 15 residues. V was clipped by 1 base and J by 3 bases, with 10 bases between them. The CDR3 protein is CASSLVDTHNQPQHF. The CDR3 DNA reads as TGTGCCAGCAGCTTAGTCGACACTCACAATCAGCCCCAGCATTTT.

Ten or more counts support this clonotype. The gene calls are TRBV7-3 and TRBJ2-1; D unclear. V shed 1 base and J shed 0 bases, with 7 bases lying between them. CDR3 length: 15 amino acids. Germline CDR1 is SGHTA and CDR2 is FQGTGA. The CDR3 here is CASSLSRSSYNEQFF. CDR3 nucleotides: TGTGCCAGCAGCTTAAGCAGGAGCTCCTACAATGAGCAGTTCTTC.

This clonotype was counted a few times. The chain couples TRBV5-6 to TRBJ2-3; a weak D match, TRBD2 (6 bases). The CDR3 is 18 residues long. V was cut by 2 bases and J by 2 bases, with 21 bases left in between. CDR1 SGHDT and CDR2 YYEEEE come from the germline V gene. CDR3 sequence: CASSFLVGSGLNTDTQYF. In DNA, the CDR3 is TGTGCCAGCAGCTTCCTGGTGGGGAGCGGGCTAAACACAGATACGCAGTATTTT.

This clonotype has a count of ten or more. The CDR3 region has the DNA TGTGCCAGCAGTCCGCGCTTCGGGGAGCTGTTTTTT. As protein: CASSPRFGELFF. V is TRBV12-3 or TRBV12-4 and J is TRBJ2-2; the D is unclear. V lost 5 bases to trimming and J lost 7 bases, with 8 bases between them. The CDR3 is made up of 12 amino acids.

The table lists this clonotype with a few counts. The chain has TRBV4-2 and TRBJ1-4; possibly TRBD1 for D (5 bases). The germline gives CDR1 LGHNA, CDR2 YNFKEQ. The CDR3 spans 16 residues. Trimming left V 1 base short and J 1 base short, with 10 bases between. CDR3 nucleotides: TGTGCCAGCAGCCAAGGGACAAGGAGAACTAATGAAAAACTGTTTTTT. It is translated as CASSQGTRRTNEKLFF.

The table lists this clonotype with a few counts. The chain uses TRBV6-2 or TRBV6-3 and TRBJ2-3; D gene ambiguous. The V end was cut by 4 bases, the J end by 9 bases, with 17 bases between. CDR1 is MNHEY, CDR2 SVGEGT, per germline. There are 14 residues in the CDR3. CDR3 nucleotide sequence: TGTGCCAGCAGTTCCCATGACGCGATCAGAACGCAGTATTTT. The encoded protein is CASSSHDAIRTQYF.

CDR3 sequence (DNA): TGTGCCAGCAGTTTATTCCCTAGCGGTTTCCAAGAGACCCAGTACTTC. Translated, it gives CASSLFPSGFQETQYF. The chain has TRBV28 and TRBJ2-5; 7 nucleotides align to TRBD2. Trimming at V came to 1 base and at J to 1 base, leaving 6 bases not matched to a gene. This CDR3 is 16 amino acids long. Germline CDR1 is MDHEN and CDR2 is SYDVKM.

The chain employs TRBV4-2 and TRBJ2-2; D remains unclear. The CDR3 runs 15 residues. The germline gives CDR1 LGHNA, CDR2 YNFKEQ. Trimming shortened V by 4 bases and J by 4 bases, and 13 bases separated the two germline ends. The CDR3 protein is CASSPQTTSTGELFF. CDR3 nucleotide sequence: TGTGCCAGCAGCCCTCAAACGACGAGCACCGGGGAGCTGTTTTTT.

This clonotype was detected many times. The CDR3 sequence: CASSQEWAGTGKNIQYF. CDR3 nucleotide sequence: TGCGCCAGCAGCCAAGAGTGGGCCGGGACAGGGAAAAACATTCAGTACTTC. The chain employs TRBV4-3 and TRBJ2-4; 9 nucleotides align to TRBD1. Losses at the gene ends were 0 bases for V and 4 bases for J; bases not matched to a gene: 7. Looked up from germline, CDR1 is LGHNA and CDR2 is YSLEER. The CDR3 length is 17 residues.

The sample holds many counts of this clonotype. V is TRBV12-3 or TRBV12-4 and J is TRBJ2-7; 10 bases agree with TRBD2. The CDR3 has 16 residues. The ends lost 1 base at V and 5 bases at J; junction bases unmatched: 8. CDR3 in DNA: TGTGCCAGCAGTTTAGAACGCCTAGCGGGAGCCAACGAGCAGTACTTC. This codes for CASSLERLAGANEQYF.

The chain couples TRBV7-8 to TRBJ2-1; perhaps TRBD2 as D (8 bases). Germline CDR1 and CDR2: SGHVS and FQNEAQ. The CDR3 totals 15 residues. V lost 2 bases and J 8 bases, leaving 16 bases between the germline ends. In DNA, the CDR3 is TGTGCCAGCAGCTTAAGGGGGCGGGGGGTTGATGAGCAGTTCTTC. It is translated as CASSLRGRGVDEQFF.

The chain employs TRBV6-1 and TRBJ1-5; weak D call: TRBD1 (6 bases). The CDR3 is 16 amino acids. The ends were cut back, 5 bases at V and 4 bases at J, with 18 bases in the middle. Germline loops: CDR1 MNHNS, CDR2 SASEGT. The CDR3, as DNA: TGTGCCAGCAGTACCCGGGGGGGGCTAGGGAATCAGCCCCAGCATTTT. It encodes CASSTRGGLGNQPQHF.

This clonotype came up many times. The chain is built from TRBV20-1 and TRBJ2-5; D unresolved. The CDR3 totals 13 residues. V lost 1 base and J 2 bases, leaving 8 bases between the germline ends. From germline, CDR1 is DFQATT and CDR2 SNEGSKA (reference sequence). The CDR3 loop reads CSARGGLQETQYF. The CDR3 bases are TGCAGTGCTAGAGGTGGCTTGCAAGAGACCCAGTACTTC.

This clonotype appeared many times. The J gene is TRBJ2-5, the V gene TRBV4-3; TRBD2 matches at 11 bases. The CDR3 length is 15 residues. Per the germline V gene, CDR1 is LGHNA and CDR2 is YSLEER. The V gene end was trimmed by 3 bases and the J gene end by 5 bases; junction bases not matched to a gene: 5. CDR3 protein: CASSQTSGVLETQYF. The CDR3 DNA reads TGCGCCAGCAGCCAGACTAGCGGGGTTCTGGAGACCCAGTACTTC.

J is TRBJ2-1 and V is TRBV7-2; 8 bases are shared with TRBD2. The V gene's germline CDR1 is SGHTA and CDR2 FQGNSA. This CDR3 comprises 15 residues. V was pared by 5 bases and J by 3 bases, with 6 bases of the junction left unmatched. The CDR3 DNA follows: TGTGCCAGCAGCCAGGGACTAGGGTACTACAATGAGCAGTTCTTC. Encoded protein: CASSQGLGYYNEQFF.

V is TRBV25-1 and J is TRBJ2-3; D perhaps matches TRBD1 (5 bases). Germline V gene lookup returns CDR1 MGHDK and CDR2 SYGVNS. The CDR3 length is 15 residues. Trimming cost V 4 bases and J 3 bases, with 14 bases left between them. The CDR3 reads CASSAPRDKTDTQYF. The CDR3, as DNA: TGTGCCAGCAGTGCCCCCAGGGATAAGACAGATACGCAGTATTTT.